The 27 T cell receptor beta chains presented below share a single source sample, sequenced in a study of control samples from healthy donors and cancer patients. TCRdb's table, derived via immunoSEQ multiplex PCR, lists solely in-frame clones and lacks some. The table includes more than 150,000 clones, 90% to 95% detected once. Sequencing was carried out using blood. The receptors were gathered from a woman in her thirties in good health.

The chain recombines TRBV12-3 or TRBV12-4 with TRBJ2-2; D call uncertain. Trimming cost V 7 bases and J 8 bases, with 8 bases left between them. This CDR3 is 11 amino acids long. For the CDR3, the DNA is TGTGCCAGCACCTCTTTTGGGGAGCTGTTTTTT. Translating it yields CASTSFGELFF.

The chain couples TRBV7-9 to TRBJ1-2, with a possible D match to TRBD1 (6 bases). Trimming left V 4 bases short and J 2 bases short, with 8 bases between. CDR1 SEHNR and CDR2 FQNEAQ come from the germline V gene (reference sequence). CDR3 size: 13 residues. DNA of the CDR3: TGTGCCAGCAGCTCCACAGGGAACTATGGCTACACCTTC. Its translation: CASSSTGNYGYTF.

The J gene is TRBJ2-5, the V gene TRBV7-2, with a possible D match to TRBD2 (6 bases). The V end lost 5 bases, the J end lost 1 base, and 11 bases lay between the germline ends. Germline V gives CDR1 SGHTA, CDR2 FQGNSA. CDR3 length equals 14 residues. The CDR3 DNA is TGTGCCAGCAGCATCCGCGGGGTCCAAGAGACCCAGTACTTC. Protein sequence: CASSIRGVQETQYF.

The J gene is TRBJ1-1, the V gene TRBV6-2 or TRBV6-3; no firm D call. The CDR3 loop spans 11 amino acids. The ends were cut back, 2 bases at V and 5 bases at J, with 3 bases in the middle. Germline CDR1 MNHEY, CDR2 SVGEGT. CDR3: CASSYRTEAFF. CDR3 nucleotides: TGTGCCAGCAGTTACCGAACTGAAGCTTTCTTT.

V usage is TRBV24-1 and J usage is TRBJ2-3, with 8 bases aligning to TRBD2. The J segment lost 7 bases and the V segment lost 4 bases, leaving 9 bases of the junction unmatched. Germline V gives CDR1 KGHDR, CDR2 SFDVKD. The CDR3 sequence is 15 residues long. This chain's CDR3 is CATSEREAQANTQYF. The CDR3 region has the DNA TGTGCCACCAGTGAGCGGGAGGCCCAGGCGAATACGCAGTATTTT.

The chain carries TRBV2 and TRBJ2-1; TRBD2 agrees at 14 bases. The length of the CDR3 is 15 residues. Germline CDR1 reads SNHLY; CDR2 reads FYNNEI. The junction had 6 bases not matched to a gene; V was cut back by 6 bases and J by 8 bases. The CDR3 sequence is CASSRTSGRSYEQFF. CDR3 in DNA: TGTGCCAGCAGCCGGACTAGCGGGAGGTCCTATGAGCAGTTCTTC.

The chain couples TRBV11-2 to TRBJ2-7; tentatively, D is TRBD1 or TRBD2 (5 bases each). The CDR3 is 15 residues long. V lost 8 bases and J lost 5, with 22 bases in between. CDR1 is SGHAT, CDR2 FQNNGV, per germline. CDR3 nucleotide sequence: TGTGCCAGCGCCTTGAGGGACGGATCCTATGACGAGCAGTACTTC. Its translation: CASALRDGSYDEQYF.

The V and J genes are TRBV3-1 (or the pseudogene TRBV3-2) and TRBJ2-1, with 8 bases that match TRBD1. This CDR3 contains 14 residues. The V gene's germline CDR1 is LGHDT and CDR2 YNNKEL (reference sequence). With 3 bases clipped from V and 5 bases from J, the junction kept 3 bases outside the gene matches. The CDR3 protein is CASSHRQGHNEQFF. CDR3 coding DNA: TGTGCCAGCAGCCATCGACAGGGGCACAATGAGCAGTTCTTC.

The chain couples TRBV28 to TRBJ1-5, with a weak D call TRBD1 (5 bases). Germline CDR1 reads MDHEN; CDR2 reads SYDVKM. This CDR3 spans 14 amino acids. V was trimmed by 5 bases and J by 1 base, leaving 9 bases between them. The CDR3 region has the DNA TGTGCCAGCAGTCTACGGGACAGCAATCAGCCCCAGCATTTT. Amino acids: CASSLRDSNQPQHF.

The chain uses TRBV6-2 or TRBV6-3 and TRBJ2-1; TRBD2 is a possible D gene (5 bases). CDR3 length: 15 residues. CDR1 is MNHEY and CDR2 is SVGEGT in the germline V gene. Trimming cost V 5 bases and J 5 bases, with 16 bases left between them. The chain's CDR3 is CASSRARTAHNEQFF. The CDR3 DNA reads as TGTGCCAGCAGTCGCGCGCGGACTGCCCACAATGAGCAGTTCTTC.

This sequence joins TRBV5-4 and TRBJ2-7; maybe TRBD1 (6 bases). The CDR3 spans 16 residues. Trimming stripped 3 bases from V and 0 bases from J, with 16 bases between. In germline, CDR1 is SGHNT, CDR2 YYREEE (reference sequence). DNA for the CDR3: TGTGCCAGCAGCTACGGGACATCTAGTCTCTCCTACGAGCAGTACTTC. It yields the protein CASSYGTSSLSYEQYF.

The CDR3 sequence is CASSLPGTGNTGELFF. The CDR3 coding sequence is TGCGCCAGCAGCTTGCCTGGGACAGGTAACACCGGGGAGCTGTTTTTT. V is TRBV5-1 and J is TRBJ2-2; TRBD1 aligns across 8 bases. The CDR3 extends over 16 amino acids. The V gene end was trimmed by 1 base and the J gene end by 2 bases; junction bases not matched to a gene: 4. Per germline, CDR1 SGHRS and CDR2 YFSETQ.

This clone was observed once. The DNA of the CDR3 is TGTGCCAGCTCACCCAGTCCACCCACAGATACGCAGTATTTT. Translating gives CASSPSPPTDTQYF. V gene TRBV18 combines with J gene TRBJ2-3; D call uncertain. CDR1 and CDR2 from the germline V gene are KGHSH and LQKENI. The CDR3 covers 14 residues. V lost 3 bases and J lost 2, with 9 bases in between.

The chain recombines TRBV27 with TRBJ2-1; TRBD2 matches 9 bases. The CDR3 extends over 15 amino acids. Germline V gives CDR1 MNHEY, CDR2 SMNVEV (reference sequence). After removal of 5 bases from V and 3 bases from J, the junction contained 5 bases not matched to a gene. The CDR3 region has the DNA TGTGCCAGCAGTGGGGCTAGCGGGAACTACAATGAGCAGTTCTTC. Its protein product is CASSGASGNYNEQFF.

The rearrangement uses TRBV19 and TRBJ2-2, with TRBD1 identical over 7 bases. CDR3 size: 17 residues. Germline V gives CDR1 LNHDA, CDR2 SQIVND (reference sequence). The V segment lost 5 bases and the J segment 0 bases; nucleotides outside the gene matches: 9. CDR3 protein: CASSALNRGPNTGELFF. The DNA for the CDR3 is TGTGCCAGTAGTGCCCTCAACAGGGGCCCGAACACCGGGGAGCTGTTTTTT.

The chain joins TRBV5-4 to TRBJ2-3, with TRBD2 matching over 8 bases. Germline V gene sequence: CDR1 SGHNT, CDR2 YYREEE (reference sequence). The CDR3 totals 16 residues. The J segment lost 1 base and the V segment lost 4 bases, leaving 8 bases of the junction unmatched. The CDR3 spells CASSTTGTRGTDTQYF. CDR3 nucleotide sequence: TGTGCCAGCAGCACAACCGGGACTAGGGGCACAGATACGCAGTATTTT.

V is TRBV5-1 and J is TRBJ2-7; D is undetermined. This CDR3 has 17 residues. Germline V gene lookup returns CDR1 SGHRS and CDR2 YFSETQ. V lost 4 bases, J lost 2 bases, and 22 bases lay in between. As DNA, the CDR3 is TGCGCCAGCAGCCGGTCACCTACCGGGTTAGGCGCCTACGAGCAGTACTTC. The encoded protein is CASSRSPTGLGAYEQYF.

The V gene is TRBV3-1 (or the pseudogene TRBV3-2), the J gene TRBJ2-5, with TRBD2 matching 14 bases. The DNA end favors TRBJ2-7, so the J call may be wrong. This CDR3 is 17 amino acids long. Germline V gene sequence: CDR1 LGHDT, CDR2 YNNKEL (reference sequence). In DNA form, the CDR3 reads TGTGCCAGCAGCCATGGGACTAGCGGGAGCCCTTCATACGAGCAGTACTTC. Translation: CASSHGTSGSPSYEQYF.

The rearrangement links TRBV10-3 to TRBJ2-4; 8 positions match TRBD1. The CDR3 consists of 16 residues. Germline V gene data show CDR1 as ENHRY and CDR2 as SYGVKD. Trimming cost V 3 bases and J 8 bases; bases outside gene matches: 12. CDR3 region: CAISDPGGGQGDIQYF. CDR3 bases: TGTGCCATCAGTGACCCAGGGGGCGGTCAAGGGGACATTCAGTACTTC.

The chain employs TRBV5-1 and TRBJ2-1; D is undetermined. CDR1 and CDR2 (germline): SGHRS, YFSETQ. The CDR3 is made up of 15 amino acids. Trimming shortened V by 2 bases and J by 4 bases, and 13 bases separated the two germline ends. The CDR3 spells CASSFESPRYNEQFF. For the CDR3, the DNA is TGCGCCAGCAGCTTCGAATCCCCCCGATACAATGAGCAGTTCTTC.

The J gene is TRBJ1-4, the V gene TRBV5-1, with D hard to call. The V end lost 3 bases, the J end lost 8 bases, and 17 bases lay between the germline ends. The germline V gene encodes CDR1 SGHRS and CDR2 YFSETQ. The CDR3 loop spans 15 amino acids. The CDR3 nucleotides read TGCGCCAGCAGCTCCCTCCCGGACGGAAGGGAAAAACTGTTTTTT. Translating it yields CASSSLPDGREKLFF.

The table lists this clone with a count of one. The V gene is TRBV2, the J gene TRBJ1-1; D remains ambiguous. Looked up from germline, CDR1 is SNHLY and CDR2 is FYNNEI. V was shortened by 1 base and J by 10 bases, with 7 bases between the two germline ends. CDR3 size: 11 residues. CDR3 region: CASSEGPLAFF. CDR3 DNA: TGTGCCAGCAGTGAAGGACCGTTAGCTTTCTTT.

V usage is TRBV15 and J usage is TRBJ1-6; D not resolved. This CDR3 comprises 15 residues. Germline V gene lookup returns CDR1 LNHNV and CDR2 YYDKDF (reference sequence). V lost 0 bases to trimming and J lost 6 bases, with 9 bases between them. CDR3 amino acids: CATSRDRLGNSPLHF. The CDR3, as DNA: TGTGCCACCAGCAGAGACAGATTGGGTAATTCACCCCTCCACTTT.

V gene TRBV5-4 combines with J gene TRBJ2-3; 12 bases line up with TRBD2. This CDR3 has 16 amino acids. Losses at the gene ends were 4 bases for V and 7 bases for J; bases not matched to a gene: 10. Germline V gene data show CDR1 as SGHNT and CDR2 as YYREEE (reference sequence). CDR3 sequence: CASSPGLAGGTNTQYF. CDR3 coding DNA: TGTGCCAGCAGCCCGGGCCTAGCGGGAGGGACTAATACGCAGTATTTT.

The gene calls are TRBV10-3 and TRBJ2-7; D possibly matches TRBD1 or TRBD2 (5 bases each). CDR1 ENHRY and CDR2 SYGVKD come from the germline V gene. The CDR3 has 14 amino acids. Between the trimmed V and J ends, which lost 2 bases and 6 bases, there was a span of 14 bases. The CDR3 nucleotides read TGTGCCATCAGTGAGGGGGTAGGTGGGGGCGAGCAGTACTTC. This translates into CAISEGVGGGEQYF.

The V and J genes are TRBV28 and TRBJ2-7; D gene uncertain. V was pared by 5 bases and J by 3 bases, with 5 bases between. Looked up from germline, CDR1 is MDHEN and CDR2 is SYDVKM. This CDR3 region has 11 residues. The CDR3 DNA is TGTGCCAGCAGTATGTACTACGAGCAGTACTTC. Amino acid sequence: CASSMYYEQYF.

The CDR3 loop reads CATGLAVSTDTQYF. CDR3 sequence (DNA): TGTGCCACAGGACTAGCGGTTAGCACAGATACGCAGTATTTT. V is TRBV2 and J is TRBJ2-3; 10 bases are shared with TRBD2. The CDR3 consists of 14 residues. Germline-derived CDR1 and CDR2 are SNHLY and FYNNEI. V shed 10 bases, J shed 0 bases, and the junction held 4 bases outside the gene matches.